The entry below gives a single T cell receptor beta chain sequence along with its context. Unstimulated regulatory T cells (CD4+CD25+CD127-), CD4+CD25- non-regulatory cells, CD4 and CD8 cells were FACS-sorted from thawed PBMCs. This sample was included in a study of Tregs in tolerant kidney transplant recipients. For the study at large: Related graft donors supplied nonmyeloablative bone marrow transplants, and mixed chimerism was transient.

The assay was immunoSEQ multiplex PCR, and TCRdb's table has in-frame clones only and misses some. Here the sample spans over 50,000 clones, around 85% being singletons. V shed 3 bases and J shed 0 bases, with 9 bases lying between them. Germline values: CDR1 SGDLS, CDR2 YYNGEE. The CDR3 loop spans 14 amino acids. Sample: Tregs from blood, taken before the transplant. The sequence was collected from a human donor who received a combined kidney and bone marrow transplant. The chain employs TRBV9 and TRBJ1-2, with D possibly being TRBD1 (6 bases). CDR3: CASSAGQTNYGYTF. The CDR3 coding sequence is TGTGCCAGCAGCGCCGGACAGACTAACTATGGCTACACCTTC. Full variable domain (rest looked up from reference TRBV9 and TRBJ1-2): DSGVTQTPKHLITATGQRVTLRCSPRSGDLSVYWYQQSLDQGLQFLIQYYNGEERAKGNILERFSAQQFPDLHSELNLSSLELGDSALYFCASSAGQTNYGYTFGSGTRLTVV.